This T cell receptor (beta chain) was sequenced for a study of T cells after yellow fever vaccination. Across the study: SMART-Seq v4 Ultra Low Input prepared the low-cell-number fractions. Study observations and caveats: FACS-sorted repertoires might harbor abundant contaminating clonotypes from the bulk population. At 95% to 96% for CD4 and about 87% for CD8, most primary-vaccination clones showed up again after the booster.

The CDR3 loop spans 14 amino acids. Trimming removed 0 bases from V and 1 base from J, with 6 bases in between. The V gene's germline CDR1 is SGHRS and CDR2 YFSETQ. TCRdb re-called the 5' RACE reads through MiXCR, storing one row per CDR3 protein. This sample has about 230,000 distinct CDR3 sequences, with approximately 6.8% found just once. This clonotype was counted ten times or more. What it binds is not known. Here the sequenced sample was CD4+ T cells sorted from PBMCs, taken on the day of the yellow fever booster vaccination. The source is a man aged 25 to 40 who received the YFV17D yellow fever vaccine. The chain combines TRBV5-1 with TRBJ2-3, with D uncertain. CDR3 sequence: CASSLEAGTDTQYF. CDR3 bases: TGCGCCAGCAGCTTGGAAGCAGGCACAGATACGCAGTATTTT. Filled out from reference TRBV5-1 and TRBJ2-3, the complete variable domain reads KAGVTQTPRYLIKTRGQQVTLSCSPISGHRSVSWYQQTPGQGLQFLFEYFSETQRNKGNFPGRFSGRQFSNSRSEMNVSTLELGDSALYLCASSLEAGTDTQYFGPGTRLTVL.